What follows is one TCR beta chain and its context. This clone was seen only a few times. Its antigen remains undetermined. No much larger clone is present one base from it, and per-base qualities are unavailable. Whole blood was collected in K2EDTA tubes by collaborating institutions according to the institutions' own protocols. For TCRbeta analysis, collaborators shipped samples as frozen whole blood, isolated PBMCs, or DNA extracted from either of those sample types. This entry belongs to a study of blood T cell repertoires in COVID-19 (dated by TCRdb to the early 2020s). About the investigation overall: Samples from collaborators originated in the United States, Italy and Spain and spanned both the acute and convalescent phases of COVID-19. The repertoires were made available in a free public database intended to serve as a resource for research on the immune response to SARS-CoV-2. The dataset comprised deeply sampled blood TCRbeta repertoires from subjects exposed to, actively infected with, or recovered from COVID-19. The prospective study material was composed of cDNA or gDNA derived from T cells, B-cell-depleted T cells, or PBMCs. Sample metadata almost always included a de-identified subject ID, COVID-19 status, age in years and sex. Where available, HLA class I and class II types were taken from metadata supplied by the sample provider and were not determined by assay-based typing. Samples were obtained from the ongoing ImmuneRACE study (first 160 participants) and from roughly 1,300 subjects provided by 6 global collaborators.

The immunoSEQ Assay, a bias-controlled multiplex PCR, was used to amplify TCRbeta CDR3 regions from genomic DNA. Per the source publication's procedure: Within the assay, amplification of reference gene primers was used to estimate how many nucleated cells each sample contained. To quantify the absolute abundance of each unique TCRbeta CDR3 rearrangement, sequence reads were collapsed and filtered. For each sample, productive Simpson clonality was calculated by taking the square root of Simpson's diversity index across productive rearrangements. Here the immuneACCESS table is served through TCRdb, limited to in-frame sequences with V and J called. Missing clones are a known gap in these copies; in checked studies unresolved V genes cover under half, and the rest lacks a known reason. V and J calls and clone size are those listed in that table; D and trimming were worked out from the DNA. The sample contains about 80,000 clones, over 70% of them found a single time. The ten largest clones take up about 12% of the sample.

Taken from cysteine to phenylalanine, the CDR3 has 13 residues. Here the CDR3 DNA is all that survives: 39 bases in frame from base 1. V is pared back by 1 base and J by 7 bases, with 10 bases lying between the germline termini. The research as a whole found: How much clinical and demographic metadata was included differed by source and by participant, and the metadata was provided uncurated.

This TCR derives from an elderly man with acute or convalescent COVID-19. Source material: peripheral blood. The rearranged segments are TRBV12-3 or TRBV12-4 and TRBJ1-2; the D gene assignment is ambiguous. The CDR3 protein: CASSLGAGGGYTF. The nucleotides read TGTGCCAGCAGTTTAGGGGCAGGAGGTGGCTACACCTTC.